This TCR beta chain was profiled in a study of cytomegalovirus exposure and HLA in healthy donors. At the level of the study: Some 91 million unique TCRs from HLA-typed donors were held in an early release of data. Regarding the study as a whole: Segments of the TCR beta V type were, in most cases, productive about 87% or about 30% of the time in an earlier analysis. For presence/absence analyses, sequencing depth was assumed to be roughly uniform across donors.

Primers included in the PCR were 60 Vbeta and 13 Jbeta primers. Clones were sequenced by immunoSEQ multiplex PCR, and TCRdb holds only the in-frame ones, with some missing. The sample records 150,000 to 200,000 clones, about 87% being singletons. Germline CDR1 SGHTS, CDR2 YDEGEE. The CDR3 is 15 residues long. With 4 bases clipped from V and 5 bases from J, the junction kept 8 bases outside the gene matches. This cohort consisted of healthy bone marrow donors. For this clone: What it binds is not known.

The sequence derives from a woman aged 18-29 years in good health and CMV-seronegative. The chain is built from TRBV5-8 and TRBJ2-2, with 7 bases aligning to TRBD2. The sequenced sample was PBMCs. CDR3 sequence (DNA): TGTGCCAGCAGCCTGCGGGAGATTGGGACCGGGGAGCTGTTTTTT. Translation: CASSLREIGTGELFF.